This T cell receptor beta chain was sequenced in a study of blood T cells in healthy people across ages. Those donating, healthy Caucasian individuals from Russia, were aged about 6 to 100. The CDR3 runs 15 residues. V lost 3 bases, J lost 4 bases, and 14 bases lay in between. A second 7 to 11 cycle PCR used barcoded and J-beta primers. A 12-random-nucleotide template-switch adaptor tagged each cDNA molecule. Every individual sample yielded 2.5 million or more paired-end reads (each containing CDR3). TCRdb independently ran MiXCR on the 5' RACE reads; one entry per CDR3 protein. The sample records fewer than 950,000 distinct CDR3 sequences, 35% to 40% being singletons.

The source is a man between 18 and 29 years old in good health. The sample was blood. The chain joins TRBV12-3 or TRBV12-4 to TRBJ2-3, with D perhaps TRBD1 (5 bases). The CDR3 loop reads CASSFGTGSPDTQYF. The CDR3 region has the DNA TGTGCCAGCAGTTTCGGTACAGGCTCGCCAGATACGCAGTATTTT.